The rows below give T cell receptor beta chains drawn from one sample of a study of blood T cell repertoires in COVID-19. This table comes from immunoSEQ multiplex PCR, and its TCRdb copy is limited to in-frame clones, with some not included. Of 60,000 to 75,000 clones listed, 70% to 90% were seen once; the top ten hold 6% to 7%. Source material: peripheral blood. The receptors derive from a man aged 55-75 years with acute or convalescent COVID-19. The CDR3 runs from the conserved cysteine through the conserved F or W. A D gene is named only where the DNA matches it firmly. Clone size, where shown, is once, few, many, or a class for clones that have expanded.

V gene,J gene,D gene,clone size,CDR3 DNA,CDR3 protein
TRBV29-1,TRBJ2-7,TRBD1,NA,TGCAGCGCCATACCCGGTGACAGGGGTTACGAGCAGTACTTC,CSAIPGDRGYEQYF
TRBV5-1,TRBJ2-5,TRBD2,NA,TGCGCCAGCAGTTCAGTTCCGGGACTAGCGGGAGAGACCCAGTACTTC,CASSSVPGLAGETQYF
TRBV30,TRBJ1-4,NA,NA,TGTGCCTGGACCCTAGGGGAAGAAAAACTGTTTTTT,CAWTLGEEKLFF
TRBV19,TRBJ1-1,NA,few,TGTGCCAGTAGTCTCCCGCGGGAGAACACTGAAGCTTTCTTT,CASSLPRENTEAFF
TRBV7-8,TRBJ1-2,TRBD1,NA,TGTGCCAGCAGCTTAGGGGGGACAGATGGCTACACCTTC,CASSLGGTDGYTF
TRBV5-4,TRBJ1-4,NA,NA,TGTGCCAGCACCACCTTGGGGGGGGGCTCGGATGAAAAACTGTTTTTT,CASTTLGGGSDEKLFF
TRBV2,TRBJ1-1,NA,NA,TGTGCCAGCCGCCGGACAGTTGGGGATCCTTTGAACACTGAAGCTTTCTTT,CASRRTVGDPLNTEAFF
TRBV11-2,TRBJ2-2,NA,NA,TGTGCCAGCAGCTTAGATCCGGCGGGGGCCGTCCGCGGGGAGCTGTTTTTT,CASSLDPAGAVRGELFF
TRBV28,TRBJ1-2,TRBD1,NA,TGTGCCAGCAGTTTATTGGGACAGGGGGCTAATGGCTATGGCTACACCTTC,CASSLLGQGANGYGYTF
TRBV3-1/TRBV3-2,TRBJ1-1,TRBD1,NA,TGTGCCAGCAGCCAAGGACAGGGTTGGGGCACTGAAGCTTTCTTT,CASSQGQGWGTEAFF
TRBV4-3,TRBJ2-7,TRBD2,once,TGCGCCAGCAGCCAAGATCCAGCGGGGGGGTCCTACGAGCAGTACTTC,CASSQDPAGGSYEQYF
TRBV29-1,TRBJ2-1,TRBD2,once,TGCAGCGTAGTCACTAGCGGGGGAGCAAGCTCCTACAATGAGCAGTTCTTC,CSVVTSGGASSYNEQFF
TRBV6-2/TRBV6-3,TRBJ1-1,NA,NA,TGTGCCAGCAGTTACTCTGGGGCCATGAACACTGAAGCTTTCTTT,CASSYSGAMNTEAFF
TRBV12-3/TRBV12-4,TRBJ1-2,NA,NA,TGTGCCAGCAGTTTAGGGGGCTTCGACTACACCTTC,CASSLGGFDYTF
TRBV19,TRBJ2-3,TRBD2,NA,TGTGCCAGTAGCCTCCCCAGTAGCGGGGGGGCAGTGGATACGCAGTATTTT,CASSLPSSGGAVDTQYF
TRBV12-5,TRBJ1-1,NA,once,TGTGCTAGTGGTCGGACGGACATGAACACTGAAGCTTTCTTT,CASGRTDMNTEAFF
TRBV5-5,TRBJ2-7,NA,NA,TGTGCCAGCAGCTCCCGGGGGTCCTACGAGCAGTACTTC,CASSSRGSYEQYF
TRBV18,TRBJ1-2,NA,once,TGTGCCAGCTCCGCAATAAGAGGGAGTGGCTACACCTTC,CASSAIRGSGYTF
TRBV7-2,TRBJ2-7,NA,NA,TGTGCCAGCAGCTTAGAAGTCGTCGTACAGAGCTTTTACGAGCAGTACTTC,CASSLEVVVQSFYEQYF
TRBV5-6,TRBJ2-7,TRBD1,NA,TGTGCCAGCAGCTCCGACAGGGTCAGCTCCTACGAGCAGTACTTC,CASSSDRVSSYEQYF
TRBV27,TRBJ1-1,TRBD1,NA,TGTGCCAGCAGTCAAAGGACAGGGGGAAGGACTGAAGCTTTCTTT,CASSQRTGGRTEAFF
TRBV5-8,TRBJ2-5,NA,NA,TGTGCCAGCAGCTTGGGGGCCAGGGTTCGGGAGACCCAGTACTTC,CASSLGARVRETQYF
TRBV4-3,TRBJ1-2,NA,NA,TGCGCCAGCAGCCAAGGGGGGGGTCATGGCTACACCTTC,CASSQGGGHGYTF
TRBV7-2,TRBJ1-1,NA,NA,TGTGCCAGCAGCTTGGGGGGGCACACTGAAGCTTTCTTT,CASSLGGHTEAFF
TRBV3-1/TRBV3-2,TRBJ2-2,TRBD2,NA,TGTGCCAGCAGCCAAGATAAGGGCGGGGGGAATACCGGGGAGCTGTTTTTT,CASSQDKGGGNTGELFF
TRBV3-1/TRBV3-2,TRBJ1-1,NA,once,TGTGCCAGCAGCCAAGCAGGGATGAACACTGAAGCTTTCTTT,CASSQAGMNTEAFF
TRBV7-9,TRBJ1-1,TRBD1,NA,TGTGCCAGCAGCCAACAGGGGACTGAAGCTTTCTTT,CASSQQGTEAFF
TRBV6-6,TRBJ1-4,NA,NA,TGTGCCAGCTTATTGCCCGGTAATGAAAAACTGTTTTTT,CASLLPGNEKLFF
TRBV19,TRBJ1-2,NA,NA,TGTGCCAGTAGTGTCCTCTCAGGGGACTATGGCTACACCTTC,CASSVLSGDYGYTF
TRBV29-1,TRBJ1-1,TRBD1,once,TGCAGCGTGACAGGGGGCGCAAGTTCCACTGAAGCTTTCTTT,CSVTGGASSTEAFF
TRBV4-3,TRBJ2-1,NA,NA,TGCGCCAGCAGCCATGCGGGCGGCAATGAGCAGTTCTTC,CASSHAGGNEQFF
TRBV9,TRBJ1-2,TRBD1,NA,TGTGCCAGCAGCGTAGGCGCTCCCTCGACAGGGGAATATGGCTACACCTTC,CASSVGAPSTGEYGYTF
TRBV2,TRBJ1-6,TRBD1,NA,TGTGCCAGCAGTGGACAGGGAGGCGATTCACCCCTCCACTTT,CASSGQGGDSPLHF
TRBV3-1/TRBV3-2,TRBJ1-5,NA,NA,TGTGCCAGCAGCCAAGATCGCGGGATCAATCAGCCCCAGCATTTT,CASSQDRGINQPQHF
TRBV6-1,TRBJ1-6,NA,NA,TGTGCCAGCAGTGAAGGACCAGGGGATAATTCACCCCTCCACTTT,CASSEGPGDNSPLHF
TRBV3-1/TRBV3-2,TRBJ1-4,TRBD1,once,TGTGCCAGCGGGGGGGCACAGGGGGCAGAAAAACTGTTTTTT,CASGGAQGAEKLFF
TRBV9,TRBJ2-1,NA,NA,TGTGCCAGCAGCCCCTCTCCTTCGTCGAATGAGCAGTTCTTC,CASSPSPSSNEQFF
TRBV24-1,TRBJ1-5,NA,NA,TGTGCCACCAGTGACCACGGGGAGGATTCCTATGGGAGCAATCAGCCCCAGCATTTT,CATSDHGEDSYGSNQPQHF
TRBV30,TRBJ2-2,NA,few,TGTGCCTGGGGGAGGGGGGGACTGACCGGGGAGCTGTTTTTT,CAWGRGGLTGELFF
TRBV11-1,TRBJ2-3,TRBD2,NA,TGTGCCAGCAGCTTGACTAGCGGGGCCGCCACAGATACGCAGTATTTT,CASSLTSGAATDTQYF
TRBV11-3,TRBJ2-1,TRBD1,NA,TGTGCCAGCAGCTTAGGCACCGGCACAGGGGGGTACAATGAGCAGTTCTTC,CASSLGTGTGGYNEQFF
TRBV7-9,TRBJ1-1,NA,NA,TGTGCCAGCAGCTTAATCGACTTATTCGGACAAACTGAAGCTTTCTTT,CASSLIDLFGQTEAFF
TRBV9,TRBJ2-3,NA,once,TGTGCCAGCAGCGTAGGGGGGAGGGATACGCAGTATTTT,CASSVGGRDTQYF
TRBV18,TRBJ2-7,NA,NA,TGTGCCAGCTCACCAGTAACGCGGGAGCAGTACTTC,CASSPVTREQYF
TRBV9,TRBJ1-4,TRBD1,NA,TGTGCCAGCAGCGGCGACAGGGATGAAAAACTGTTTTTT,CASSGDRDEKLFF
TRBV7-3,TRBJ2-3,TRBD2,NA,TGTGCCAGCAGCTTAAACCCGGGGGGGACAGATACGCAGTATTTT,CASSLNPGGTDTQYF
TRBV18,TRBJ2-5,TRBD1,NA,TGTGCCAGCTCCCAGGGACAGCAAGAGACCCAGTACTTC,CASSQGQQETQYF
TRBV3-1/TRBV3-2,TRBJ2-7,NA,few,TGTGCCAGCAGTCTTTCCGCAGCGTCCTACGAGCAGTACTTC,CASSLSAASYEQYF
TRBV6-2/TRBV6-3,TRBJ2-1,NA,NA,TGTGCCAGCAGTTACGCCCTCGGGAAGTTGGGTTACAATGAGCAGTTCTTC,CASSYALGKLGYNEQFF
TRBV30,TRBJ1-5,NA,NA,TGTGCCTGGAGTGTAACAGGTCACAGGAACAATCAGCCCCAGCATTTT,CAWSVTGHRNNQPQHF
TRBV4-2,TRBJ1-1,NA,NA,TGTGCCAGCAGCCCCCGGGAGAACACTGAAGCTTTCTTT,CASSPRENTEAFF
TRBV11-2,TRBJ1-2,NA,NA,TGTGCCAGCAGCTCCGGGACTAACTATGGCTACACCTTC,CASSSGTNYGYTF
TRBV27,TRBJ1-1,NA,NA,TGTGCCAGCAGTACCCGGGACATTTTTGGCACTGAAGCTTTCTTT,CASSTRDIFGTEAFF
TRBV5-6,TRBJ1-6,NA,NA,TGTGCCAGCAGCTTGGCTACGGGTTTGAATTCACCCCTCCACTTT,CASSLATGLNSPLHF
TRBV27,TRBJ2-3,TRBD2,NA,TGTGCCAGCAGTTCAGGACTAGTCGCCGGTCCAGATACGCAGTATTTT,CASSSGLVAGPDTQYF
TRBV7-2,TRBJ2-3,TRBD2,NA,TGTGCCAGCAGCCTCCTTTTACATAGCGGGGGGGCAGATACGCAGTATTTT,CASSLLLHSGGADTQYF